This T cell receptor beta chain appears in the sequencing data of a study of blood T cell repertoires in COVID-19. The method was immunoSEQ multiplex PCR; TCRdb's version includes in-frame clones alone and lacks a portion of them. The sample records approximately 200,000 clones, 65% to 90% being singletons. The V gene lost 4 bases and the J gene lost 1 base, with 7 bases spanning the gap. CDR1 and CDR2 from the germline V gene are SNHLY and FYNNEI. CDR3 length: 13 amino acids. This TCR was recovered from a woman between 25 and 40 years old who had been exposed to COVID-19. Specimen: PBMCs or T cells enriched from blood (not recorded which). This chain uses TRBV2 with TRBJ1-1; D gene unclear. Here the CDR3 DNA reads TGTGCCAGCAGTGGTTCATGGAACACTGAAGCTTTCTTT. Its translation is CASSGSWNTEAFF.